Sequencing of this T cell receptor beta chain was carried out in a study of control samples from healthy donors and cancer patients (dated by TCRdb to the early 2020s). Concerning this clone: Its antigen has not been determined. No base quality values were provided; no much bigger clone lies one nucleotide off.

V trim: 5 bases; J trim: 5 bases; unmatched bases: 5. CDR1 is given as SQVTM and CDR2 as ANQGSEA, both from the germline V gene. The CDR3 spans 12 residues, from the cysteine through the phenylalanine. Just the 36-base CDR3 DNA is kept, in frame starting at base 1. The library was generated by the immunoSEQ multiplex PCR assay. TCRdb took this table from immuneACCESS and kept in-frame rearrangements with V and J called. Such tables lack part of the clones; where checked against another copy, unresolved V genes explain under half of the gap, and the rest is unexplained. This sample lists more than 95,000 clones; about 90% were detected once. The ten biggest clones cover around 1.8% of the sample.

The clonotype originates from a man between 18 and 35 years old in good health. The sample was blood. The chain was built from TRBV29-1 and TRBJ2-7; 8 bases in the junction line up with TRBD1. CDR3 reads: CSVFPDRDEQYF. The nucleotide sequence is TGCAGCGTTTTCCCGGACAGGGACGAGCAGTACTTC.